Listed below are T cell receptor beta chains from one sample, sequenced in a study of T-cell memory formation after mild COVID-19. TCRdb redid the calling of the 5' RACE reads with MiXCR, one entry per CDR3 protein. The sample contains 120,000 to 150,000 distinct CDR3 sequences, roughly 21% of which appear only once. The specimen was PBMCs or a T cell subset sorted from them (not recorded which). The receptors were gathered from an adult woman who had mild COVID-19 (a few samples of this study predate the infection). Cell type and time point are not known. CDR3s include the opening cysteine and the closing phenylalanine or tryptophan. A D gene is named only where the DNA matches it firmly. For some rows the clone size is stated as once, few or many, or as a class when expanded; others skip it.

size	V	D	J	CDR3	DNA
-	TRBV6-5	TRBD2	TRBJ2-3	CASMAAGNTDTQYF	TGTGCCAGCATGGCAGCGGGGAATACAGATACGCAGTATTTT
few	TRBV9	TRBD2	TRBJ2-3	CASSALAGGSDTQYF	TGTGCCAGCAGCGCACTAGCGGGAGGCTCAGATACGCAGTATTTT
-	TRBV2	-	TRBJ1-1	CASSEQANTEAFF	TGTGCCAGCAGTGAGCAGGCGAACACTGAAGCTTTCTTT
once	TRBV6-5	-	TRBJ2-7	CASSYGGKGGEQYF	TGTGCCAGCAGTTACGGCGGGAAGGGAGGCGAGCAGTACTTC
few	TRBV5-6	TRBD2	TRBJ2-1	CASSFRGLAGGTGYEQFF	TGTGCCAGCAGCTTTAGGGGACTAGCGGGAGGTACGGGGTATGAGCAGTTCTTC
few	TRBV18	TRBD1	TRBJ2-7	CASSEATGGVYEQYF	TGTGCCAGCTCAGAGGCGACAGGGGGCGTTTACGAGCAGTACTTC
few	TRBV27	TRBD1	TRBJ2-6	CASRTGGAGANVLTF	TGTGCCAGCAGGACAGGGGGTGCTGGGGCCAACGTCCTGACTTTC
-	TRBV3-1	-	TRBJ1-3	CASSHPADLGTGNTIYF	TGTGCCAGCAGCCATCCCGCGGACCTTGGGACTGGAAACACCATATATTTT
-	TRBV3-1	-	TRBJ2-7	CASSQARGERQYF	TGTGCCAGCAGCCAGGCCCGAGGGGAACGGCAGTACTTC
many	TRBV29-1	TRBD2	TRBJ2-3	CSVAAGLSTDTQYF	TGCAGCGTTGCAGCGGGGCTAAGCACAGATACGCAGTATTTT
-	TRBV20-1	-	TRBJ2-7	CSASWGRNYEQYF	TGCAGTGCTAGTTGGGGGAGGAATTACGAGCAGTACTTC
-	TRBV5-1	-	TRBJ2-3	CASSLAGFTDTQYF	TGCGCCAGCAGCTTGGCCGGGTTTACAGATACGCAGTATTTT
-	TRBV7-6	-	TRBJ1-1	CASSLEGAGKAFF	TGTGCCAGCAGCTTAGAGGGAGCCGGGAAAGCTTTCTTT
-	TRBV9	-	TRBJ2-1	CASSVEHDPANEQFF	TGTGCCAGCAGCGTAGAACATGACCCGGCGAATGAGCAGTTCTTC
-	TRBV18	-	TRBJ1-1	CASSPRDQGFTEAFF	TGTGCCAGCTCACCACGAGATCAGGGGTTCACTGAAGCTTTCTTT
many	TRBV20-1	-	TRBJ1-1	CSARRLSGTVNTEAFF	TGCAGTGCTAGAAGACTTTCGGGGACCGTGAACACTGAAGCTTTCTTT
-	TRBV4-2	-	TRBJ1-5	CASSQDTGGNQPQHF	TGTGCCAGCAGCCAAGACACGGGGGGCAATCAGCCCCAGCATTTT
few	TRBV20-1	TRBD2	TRBJ2-1	CSARLAGMDSEQFF	TGCAGTGCTAGACTAGCGGGGATGGACAGTGAGCAGTTCTTC
-	TRBV2	-	TRBJ1-1	CASSVGGRGTEAFF	TGTGCCAGCAGTGTGGGGGGGCGGGGCACTGAAGCTTTCTTT
few	TRBV11-2	TRBD1	TRBJ1-2	CASSQLRTGRDYGYTF	TGTGCCAGCAGCCAGCTCAGGACAGGGCGAGACTATGGCTACACCTTC
-	TRBV9	TRBD2	TRBJ2-3	CASSEREGSTDTQYF	TGTGCCAGCAGCGAGCGGGAGGGGAGCACAGATACGCAGTATTTT
-	TRBV5-1	-	TRBJ2-5	CASSPVLIKETQYF	TGCGCCAGCAGCCCGGTACTAATTAAAGAGACCCAGTACTTC
-	TRBV6-1	TRBD1	TRBJ1-5	CASSARQGSNQPQHF	TGTGCCAGCAGTGCAAGACAGGGGAGCAATCAGCCCCAGCATTTT
few	TRBV6-2/TRBV6-3	TRBD1	TRBJ2-7	CASSYDGTGDYYEQYF	TGTGCCAGCAGTTACGACGGGACAGGGGATTACTACGAGCAGTACTTC
few	TRBV15	TRBD2	TRBJ2-7	CATTREAGAGYEQYF	TGTGCCACCACCAGAGAAGCGGGAGCAGGGTACGAGCAGTACTTC
few	TRBV12-3/TRBV12-4	-	TRBJ2-3	CASSFSALGADTQYF	TGTGCCAGCAGTTTTTCTGCCCTGGGGGCAGATACGCAGTATTTT
-	TRBV5-1	-	TRBJ1-2	CASSSGDGYGYTF	TGCGCCAGCAGCTCAGGCGACGGCTATGGCTACACCTTC
-	TRBV11-3	TRBD1	TRBJ1-2	CASSIGDRDRGPYGYTF	TGTGCCAGCAGCATAGGGGACCGGGACAGGGGACCCTATGGCTACACCTTC
-	TRBV12-3/TRBV12-4	-	TRBJ1-2	CASSGSGRGDYGYTF	TGTGCCAGCAGTGGGTCCGGCAGGGGAGATTATGGCTACACCTTC
-	TRBV5-1	-	TRBJ2-3	CASASGDEADTQYF	TGCGCCAGCGCTTCGGGAGATGAGGCAGATACGCAGTATTTT
-	TRBV2	-	TRBJ2-3	CASSEIASSDTQYF	TGTGCCAGCAGTGAGATCGCATCCTCAGATACGCAGTATTTT
few	TRBV5-1	TRBD1	TRBJ1-4	CASSVTGIQNEKLFF	TGCGCCAGCAGCGTGACAGGGATTCAAAATGAAAAACTGTTTTTT
-	TRBV7-8	TRBD2	TRBJ2-1	CASSLGGLAGRAEQFF	TGTGCCAGCAGCTTGGGAGGACTAGCGGGACGGGCTGAGCAGTTCTTC
few	TRBV7-3	TRBD1	TRBJ1-1	CASSTRGSGTEAFF	TGTGCCAGCAGCACCAGGGGGTCGGGCACTGAAGCTTTCTTT
few	TRBV7-2	TRBD2	TRBJ2-3	CASSFRAGGLADTQYF	TGTGCCAGCAGCTTTAGAGCGGGGGGGCTGGCAGATACGCAGTATTTT
-	TRBV7-9	-	TRBJ2-5	CASRPTGRRLQETQYF	TGTGCCAGCAGACCCACAGGGAGGCGGTTGCAAGAGACCCAGTACTTC
-	TRBV3-1	-	TRBJ2-4	CASSRIQGAKNIQYF	TGTGCCAGCAGCCGCATACAGGGAGCCAAAAACATTCAGTACTTC
-	TRBV20-1	-	TRBJ2-1	CSARDRGISQFF	TGCAGTGCTAGAGATCGTGGCATTTCGCAGTTCTTC
few	TRBV5-4	-	TRBJ2-1	CASSLDGKGNNEQFF	TGTGCCAGCAGCTTGGATGGGAAAGGTAACAATGAGCAGTTCTTC
few	TRBV29-1	TRBD2	TRBJ2-7	CSVVSGSPPEQYF	TGCAGCGTCGTTAGCGGGAGCCCACCCGAGCAGTACTTC
few	TRBV19	-	TRBJ2-1	CASTPRTFSYNEQFF	TGTGCCAGTACCCCTCGGACTTTCTCCTACAATGAGCAGTTCTTC
many	TRBV20-1	TRBD2	TRBJ2-3	CSARVAGGLRTDTQYF	TGCAGTGCTAGGGTAGCGGGAGGGCTCCGCACAGATACGCAGTATTTT
few	TRBV7-9	-	TRBJ1-2	CASSSQQGVGGYTF	TGTGCCAGCAGCTCACAGCAGGGTGTAGGAGGCTACACCTTC
few	TRBV7-2	-	TRBJ2-1	CASGATLWVDNEQFF	TGTGCCAGCGGGGCCACCCTCTGGGTCGACAATGAGCAGTTCTTC
few	TRBV20-1	TRBD1	TRBJ1-2	CSARAPGTGTYGYTF	TGCAGTGCTAGAGCCCCCGGGACAGGGACCTATGGCTACACCTTC
many	TRBV7-6	-	TRBJ2-1	CASSLDSGLASYNEQFF	TGTGCCAGCAGCTTAGACTCGGGCCTAGCCTCCTACAATGAGCAGTTCTTC
-	TRBV11-2	-	TRBJ2-3	CASSLDSSTNTQYF	TGTGCCAGCAGCTTAGACAGCAGCACAAATACGCAGTATTTT
-	TRBV7-2	-	TRBJ2-7	CASRNGRERGEQYF	TGTGCCAGCAGAAACGGCAGGGAACGAGGCGAGCAGTACTTC
-	TRBV7-3	TRBD1	TRBJ1-6	CASSLTGYNSPLHF	TGTGCCAGCAGCCTGACAGGGTATAATTCACCCCTCCACTTT
few	TRBV6-5	-	TRBJ2-7	CASSYGSSDRLKIF	TGTGCCAGCAGTTACGGATCCTCGGACCGCCTGAAAATCTTC
few	TRBV28	TRBD1	TRBJ2-7	CASSLGTGGYKQYF	TGTGCCAGCAGTTTGGGGACAGGGGGTTATAAGCAGTACTTC
-	TRBV5-1	TRBD2	TRBJ2-1	CASSLWREDNEQFF	TGCGCCAGCAGCTTGTGGCGGGAGGACAATGAGCAGTTCTTC
once	TRBV5-1	-	TRBJ2-5	CASIRGTGTETQYF	TGCGCCAGCATTCGGGGAACAGGGACAGAGACCCAGTACTTC
-	TRBV29-1	-	TRBJ2-6	CSALHRGIAGANVLTF	TGCAGCGCCCTACATAGGGGCATTGCTGGGGCCAACGTCCTGACTTTC
few	TRBV12-3/TRBV12-4	TRBD1	TRBJ2-5	CASRRTGAMYQETQYF	TGTGCCTCGCGTCGTACAGGGGCGATGTACCAAGAGACCCAGTACTTC